This TCR beta chain is drawn from a study of identical twins. J lost 8 bases, V lost 0 bases, and 19 bases had no gene match. The CDR3 runs to 20 residues. Germline CDR1 is MNHEY and CDR2 is SVGEGT. TCRdb itself ran the 5' RACE reads through MiXCR, one entry per CDR3 protein. The table includes some 760,000 distinct CDR3 sequences, approximately 18% detected once. Another study also made use of these data, one on T cells expressing NK-cell markers. That study reports: One of the eight sequenced donors was seronegative, whereas the other seven were HCMV-seropositive. Dominant NKG2C+ clonotypes accounted for roughly 1.0-8% of CD8+ T cells in a handful of donors.

The TCR originated in a woman younger than 30 in good health. Sequencing was done on a sample of PBMCs. J is TRBJ2-1 and V is TRBV6-2 or TRBV6-3; 10 nucleotides line up with TRBD2. The CDR3: CASSYSTGGISGGQRDEQFF. The DNA of the CDR3 is TGTGCCAGCAGTTACTCGACTGGGGGTATTAGCGGGGGGCAAAGGGATGAGCAGTTCTTC.